This T cell receptor beta chain was identified during a study of shared clonotypes between healthy human individuals (dated by TCRdb to 2018 to 2020). With regard to the full study: The cohort included three men and two women between 18 and 49 years of age. Blood TCR repertoires of five healthy adults were deeply sequenced to estimate repertoire size and the extent of clonotype sharing between individuals. To increase sequencing depth and limit assay-specific biases, different laboratories used diverse techniques to prepare libraries and sequence TCR repertoires. Each donor's leukapheresis produced roughly between roughly 0.85 and 9 billion PBMCs. For each donor, three plates each were used for CD4 naive and CD4 memory, two plates were used for CD8 naive, and one plate was used for CD8 memory.

CD8 naive samples were obtained by positive selection for CCR7 among CD45RO-negative cells, yielding a CD45RA+CCR7+ population from which TemRA cells were excluded. Healthy HIV-negative adults with no recently reported acute infections or vaccinations were included as donors. Every donor was a Caucasian adult living in Nashville, Tennessee, USA. After blood collection by leukapheresis, PBMCs were isolated using Ficoll-Histopaque density gradient centrifugation and then cryopreserved in the vapor phase of liquid nitrogen. Analytical flow cytometry was used to check the purity and quantity of every magnetically sorted T cell population. Genomic DNA was isolated from every sorted fraction and measured by UV absorbance on a Nanodrop 2000c. Study-level results and caveats: Because the study included a small number of donors, the genetic and exposure-history diversity represented was limited. Only blood was sampled, and tissue TCR repertoires likely differ from those in blood. Based on pairwise subsampling, the degree of clonotype sharing among donors was expected to be affected by sequencing depth. Approximately 4.8% of naive CD4, around 3.6% of naive CD8, approximately 2.2% of memory CD4, and approximately 0.4% of memory CD8 clonotypes were shared across a few donors. Naive subsets generally had larger estimated clonotype richness than memory subsets did. Incomplete sequencing was indicated by rarefaction of sorted-subset datasets, despite the large sequencing depth. Compared with non-shared clonotypes, the clonotypes found in all four sorted-subset donors had higher generation probabilities.

Using the deep immunoSEQ assay, TCR CDR3 regions were amplified from genomic DNA by multiplex PCR. Genomic DNA extracted from each cell subset was distributed evenly over all wells of several immunoSEQ 96-well plates, and each plate served as one replicate. For sorted subsets, each replicate PCR was loaded with approximately 0.2 ug genomic DNA, equivalent to 25,000 to 35,000 T cell genomes. Purified libraries were quantified with a Qubit 3.0 fluorometer, sized on a Bioanalyzer 2100, and re-quantified with the KAPA Library Quantification kit. A separate single-read 150-cycle Illumina NextSeq 550 flow cell was used to sequence each immunoSEQ 96-well plate. The source study handled its data this way. The immunoSEQ output contained only junctional sequences without quality scores, so filtering could not match that applied to full-length reads. To assign V/J genes and CDR3, sequences were annotated against IMGT germline references using PyIR, a Python wrapper for IgBLAST v1.9. Any read was removed if the V/J assignment was weak (E-value above 1e-6), the CDR3 was missing, or the read contained stop codons, out-of-frame junctions, or ambiguous translated residues. V3J clonotypes were defined as sequences sharing the same inferred V gene, J gene, and CDR3 amino acid sequence. The percentage overlap between two repertoires was calculated by dividing the number of shared unique clonotypes by the size of the smaller repertoire. Three approaches were used to assess repertoire richness: RTK rarefaction, the Chao1 estimator, and Recon v2.1 estimates of unobserved clonotypes. For all TCRbeta clonotypes obtained by the gDNA method from four donors, generation probabilities were computed with OLGA. As stored in TCRdb, this immuneACCESS dataset retains in-frame rearrangements with V and J assigned. A fraction of the clones does not appear; measured against another copy, unresolved V genes explain less than half of the discrepancy, and the remainder lacks a known reason. D and trimming come from the DNA, and the V and J calls and clone size come from that table. Recorded for this sample are roughly 2.1 million clones; under 95% of them occurred a single time. Clones ranked in the top ten supply about 1.5% of the sample.

CDR1 MDHEN and CDR2 SYDVKM were looked up in the germline V gene. The trim is 1 base for V and 2 bases for J, with a gap of 15 bases between the germline ends. The CDR3 covers 17 residues, taking in both the cysteine and the phenylalanine. Kept here is only the CDR3 DNA, which spans 51 bases and is read in frame from base 1. Concerning this clone: Its antigen specificity is not known. Per-base quality was not reported, and no clone a single base away is much larger than it.

The chain couples TRBV28 to TRBJ2-1; matching of 5 bases hints at TRBD2 as the D gene. The sample was naive CD8+ T cells from PBMCs. Interpreted using the paper, the cell subset or site label stands for: CD45RA+CCR7+. The receptor comes from a man between 18 and 35 years old in good health. Some clones in this sample may be carry-over from other donors' samples. The DNA sequence reads TGTGCCAGCAGTTTATTACGGGGAGCTGGCCCCTACAATGAGCAGTTCTTC. It specifies CASSLLRGAGPYNEQFF.